This T cell receptor beta chain is drawn from a study of cytomegalovirus exposure and HLA in healthy donors. Findings and limits, study-wide: The study found most TCR sequences rare, yet found some public TCRs in many donors.

In regard to this clone: Antigen: not known.

With 60 Vbeta and 13 Jbeta primers, the PCR was carried out. Profiling relied on immunoSEQ multiplex PCR, and the TCRdb table lists in-frame clones only, not all of them. The repertoire has 170,000 or so clones, roughly 90% of them found once; the top ten carry around 1.8%. Germline V gene data show CDR1 as KGHSH and CDR2 as LQKENI. The CDR3 is 17 amino acids. J was trimmed by 7 bases and V by 1 base; bases with no gene match: 10. Nominally healthy donors provided the samples, though records likely missed some immune exposures. The sequenced sample was PBMCs. This TCR was recovered from a young woman in good health and CMV-seronegative. V and J are TRBV18 and TRBJ2-2; 9 bases map to TRBD2. CDR3 residues: CASSPLRASGALGELFF. The DNA of the CDR3 is TGTGCCAGCTCACCACTTCGGGCTAGCGGGGCCCTCGGGGAGCTGTTTTTT.